This TCR beta chain was sequenced for a study of liver allograft versus peripheral blood T cells. Overall study: The study compared liver allograft T cell receptor repertoires against peripheral blood repertoires of liver transplant recipients.

About this clonotype: Its antigen is still unknown.

Germline V CDR1 and CDR2: KGHDR, SFDVKD. There are 16 residues in the CDR3. The germline V and J ends were trimmed by 5 bases and 2 bases, with 14 bases remaining between them. TCRdb used MiXCR to reprocess the reads, holding one entry per CDR3 protein. The sample shows 8,800 or so distinct CDR3 sequences, less than 20% of them seen only once. Findings of the study overall: Reported data describe T cell receptor repertoires within liver allografts as differing from those in peripheral blood.

The chain couples TRBV24-1 to TRBJ2-2; D is perhaps TRBD2 (6 bases). The sequence came from a human patient who had a liver transplant. Part of the T cells may come from the graft donor. CDR3 nucleotides: TGTGCCACCAGTGGGAGGGCGGGACTCAACACCGGGGAGCTGTTTTTT. Amino acid sequence: CATSGRAGLNTGELFF.